A single sample gave rise to the 20 T cell receptor beta chains below, sequenced in a study of human CD8 memory T cell subsets. It was UMI-labeled 5' RACE by which the TCR beta libraries were made. TCRdb re-called the 5' RACE reads and shows each CDR3 protein once, DNA omitted. This sample's clone table lists some 10,000 distinct CDR3 sequences. Sequenced sample: CD8+ stem-like memory T cells (TSCM and TCM) sorted from PBMCs. Subset in this sample: stem-like memory CD8 T cells (TSTEM), CCR7+ PD-1- TIGIT-. These receptors were obtained from a human donor in good health.

J is TRBJ2-7 and V is TRBV4-1; the TRBD1 assignment by TCRdb is unverifiable without DNA. This CDR3 contains 18 residues. Per the germline V gene, CDR1 is MGHRA and CDR2 is YSYEKL. CDR3 sequence: CASSQVGPGHGKSYEQYF.

The genes are TRBV19 and TRBJ1-5; absent DNA, TCRdb's TRBD1 call cannot be checked. This CDR3 is built from 15 residues. Germline CDR1 is LNHDA and CDR2 is SQIVND (reference sequence). The chain's CDR3 is CASSMGQGLNQPQHF.

V usage is TRBV30 and J usage is TRBJ2-2; as DNA is missing, the TRBD1 call by TCRdb cannot be tested. Germline CDR1 reads GTSNPN; CDR2 reads SVGIG (reference sequence). The CDR3 length is 13 residues. CDR3 sequence: CANPGQGAGELFF.

The rearrangement uses TRBV7-9 and TRBJ2-7; TCRdb indicates TRBD1, and absent DNA this call remains unverified. The CDR3 runs 14 residues. Germline V gene data show CDR1 as SEHNR and CDR2 as FQNEAQ (reference sequence). CDR3 amino acids: CASSETGVSYEQYF.

This rearrangement joins TRBV7-6 to TRBJ2-2; there is no DNA to check the TCRdb D call of TRBD1. The germline V gene has CDR1 SGHVS and CDR2 FNYEAQ. CDR3 size: 16 residues. The CDR3 sequence: CASSLGTGQGIGELFF.

The V and J genes are TRBV7-9 and TRBJ2-3; with no DNA, the TCRdb D assignment of TRBD1 cannot be verified. Per the germline V gene, CDR1 is SEHNR and CDR2 is FQNEAQ (reference sequence). The CDR3 has 13 amino acids. The CDR3 spells CASSPWDLDTQYF.

The V gene is TRBV11-1, the J gene TRBJ2-1; TCRdb outputs TRBD2, but without DNA this stays unchecked. CDR3 length equals 15 residues. Germline CDR1 SGHAT, CDR2 FQDESV (reference sequence). The CDR3 region is CASSLTGTGQNEQFF.

The chain joins TRBV9 to TRBJ1-1; TCRdb indicates TRBD1, and absent DNA this call remains unverified. The CDR3 consists of 16 residues. Per the germline V gene, CDR1 is SGDLS and CDR2 is YYNGEE. The CDR3 region is CASSVPRQGSPPEAFF. The full variable domain, in which reference TRBV9 and TRBJ1-1 provide the parts outside the CDR3, is DSGVTQTPKHLITATGQRVTLRCSPRSGDLSVYWYQQSLDQGLQFLIQYYNGEERAKGNILERFSAQQFPDLHSELNLSSLELGDSALYFCASSVPRQGSPPEAFFGQGTRLTVV.

The chain carries TRBV30 and TRBJ2-7. From germline, CDR1 is GTSNPN and CDR2 SVGIG (reference sequence). The CDR3 loop spans 14 amino acids. The CDR3 spells CAWSVRGISYEQYF.

Its frequency marks this clonotype as medium-sized. The V call is TRBV28, the J call TRBJ2-5; TCRdb's assignment of TRBD2 cannot be checked, as there is no DNA. The CDR3 is 15 amino acids. Germline CDR1 is MDHEN and CDR2 is SYDVKM. The CDR3 here is CASSLPDRPGETQYF.

This clonotype is labeled medium-sized based on frequency. The genes are TRBV4-1 and TRBJ1-1. Germline V CDR1 and CDR2: MGHRA, YSYEKL. This CDR3 has 15 amino acids. CDR3 amino acids: CASSQDKAANTEAFF.

The chain recombines TRBV29-1 with TRBJ2-7; TCRdb's D gene call, TRBD1, goes unchecked for lack of DNA. Germline CDR1 and CDR2: SQVTM and ANQGSEA. The CDR3 runs to 14 residues. The CDR3 is CSVEAWDNTYEQYF.

This sequence joins TRBV9 and TRBJ2-7. Germline CDR1 reads SGDLS; CDR2 reads YYNGEE. CDR3 length: 12 amino acids. CDR3: CASSVVAYEQYF. The full variable domain, rest sourced from reference TRBV9 and TRBJ2-7, is DSGVTQTPKHLITATGQRVTLRCSPRSGDLSVYWYQQSLDQGLQFLIQYYNGEERAKGNILERFSAQQFPDLHSELNLSSLELGDSALYFCASSVVAYEQYFGPGTRLTVT.

Frequency places this clonotype as medium-sized (0.01 to 0.1%). The J gene is TRBJ1-1, the V gene TRBV29-1; the D gene TCRdb calls, TRBD1, cannot be checked with no DNA. The length of the CDR3 is 12 residues. Germline CDR1 reads SQVTM; CDR2 reads ANQGSEA. CDR3 protein: CSVTDSRGEAFF.

The V and J genes are TRBV27 and TRBJ2-7; as DNA is missing, the TRBD2 call by TCRdb cannot be tested. The V gene's germline CDR1 is MNHEY and CDR2 SMNVEV (reference sequence). This CDR3 comprises 13 residues. CDR3 sequence reads: CASSLGLAYEQYF.

V usage is TRBV19 and J usage is TRBJ2-2; TCRdb proposes TRBD1, but this gene call is untestable without DNA. This CDR3 contains 14 residues. Germline V lookup: CDR1 LNHDA, CDR2 SQIVND (reference sequence). CDR3 sequence: CASSITGYTGELFF.

The CDR3 spells CASSERASGSLGETQYF. This chain joins TRBV2 and TRBJ2-5; the TCRdb call, TRBD2, lacks DNA for checking. Per germline, CDR1 SNHLY and CDR2 FYNNEI. This CDR3 spans 17 amino acids.

The rearrangement uses TRBV4-2 and TRBJ2-1; the TCRdb D gene call, TRBD2, has no DNA to confirm it. The CDR3 is 17 amino acids. Germline CDR1 is LGHNA and CDR2 is YNFKEQ. The CDR3: CASSQRTSGGAYNEQFF.

The chain combines TRBV6-5 with TRBJ2-1; TCRdb names TRBD1, which stays unverified in the absence of DNA. This CDR3 spans 14 amino acids. The germline V gene has CDR1 MNHEY and CDR2 SVGAGI. This CDR3 reads CASSLQGTHNEQFF.

The chain links TRBV7-9 to TRBJ1-2. CDR1 is SEHNR and CDR2 is FQNEAQ in the germline V gene (reference sequence). The CDR3 runs to 14 residues. CDR3 sequence reads: CASSTGLRAYGYTF.